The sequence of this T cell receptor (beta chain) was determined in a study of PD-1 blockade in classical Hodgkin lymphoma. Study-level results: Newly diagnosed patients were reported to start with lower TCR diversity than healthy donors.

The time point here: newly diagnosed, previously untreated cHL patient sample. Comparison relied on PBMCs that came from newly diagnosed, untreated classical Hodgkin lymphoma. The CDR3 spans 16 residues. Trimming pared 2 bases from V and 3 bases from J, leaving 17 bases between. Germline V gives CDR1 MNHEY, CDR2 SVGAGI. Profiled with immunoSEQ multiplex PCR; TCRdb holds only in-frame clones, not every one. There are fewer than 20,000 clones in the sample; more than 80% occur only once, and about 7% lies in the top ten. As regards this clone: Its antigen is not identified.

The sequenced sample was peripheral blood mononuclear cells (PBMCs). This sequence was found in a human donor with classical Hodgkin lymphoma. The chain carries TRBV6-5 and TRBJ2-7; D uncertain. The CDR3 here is CASSYTPARGVYEQYF. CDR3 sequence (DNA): TGTGCCAGCAGTTACACCCCAGCGCGTGGGGTCTACGAGCAGTACTTC.